This TCR beta chain was recorded in a study of cytomegalovirus exposure and HLA in healthy donors. Study-wide context: About 85 million unique TCR sequences came from HLA-typed donors in an early release. Study results and caveats: For most subjects, TCR beta sequences were reported to predict HLA-A and HLA-B alleles with accuracy. CMV serostatus was the only recorded immune exposure for donors. CMV antigen specificity was confirmed in vitro for three CMV-associated chains.

Points on this clone: What it binds is unknown.

Primers: 60 Vbeta forward and 13 Jbeta reverse. Clones were read by immunoSEQ multiplex PCR, and TCRdb kept only the in-frame ones, dropping some. The sample records about 170,000 clones, approximately 81% being singletons. Sequencing was performed on PBMCs. The receptor was derived from a boy younger than 10 in good health and CMV-seronegative.

CDR3 nucleotide sequence: TGTGCCAGTAGTCCAGGGACAGGGGGAAGAACCGGGGAGCTGTTTTTT. This encodes CASSPGTGGRTGELFF. The chain is built from TRBV19 and TRBJ2-2, with 11 bases identical to TRBD1. CDR1 is LNHDA, CDR2 SQIVND, per germline (reference sequence). After removal of 5 bases from V and 5 bases from J, the junction contained 7 bases not matched to a gene. The CDR3 sequence is 16 residues long.